Below, 21 T cell receptor beta chains from the same sample are listed, as sequenced in a study of cytomegalovirus exposure and HLA in healthy donors (dated by TCRdb to 2016 to 2017). Libraries were made using the immunoSEQ multiplex PCR assay. Held by TCRdb, this immuneACCESS table contains in-frame sequences only and omits some clones. Under half of the omission traces to an unresolved V gene where checked; the cause of the rest is unknown. For this sample the table gives 150,000 to 200,000 clones, of which about nine tenths were detected only once. The ten biggest clones cover 10% of the sample. The sequenced material came from PBMCs. The receptors originated from a young woman in good health and CMV-seropositive.

This clone has only one observation. CDR3 bases: TGTGCCAGCAGTCTGGGACTAGCGGGGGGATACGAGCAGTACTTC. Amino acid sequence: CASSLGLAGGYEQYF. The chain is built from TRBV27 and TRBJ2-7, with 15 nucleotides matching TRBD2. V was pared by 5 bases and J by 4 bases, with 3 bases of the junction left unmatched. The CDR3 totals 15 residues. CDR1 MNHEY and CDR2 SMNVEV come from the germline V gene (reference sequence).

The genes are TRBV6-4 and TRBJ2-7; TRBD2 aligns across 9 bases. This CDR3 is 14 amino acids long. The trim removed 3 bases at V and 2 bases at J, leaving 2 bases unmatched. CDR1 MRHNA and CDR2 SNTAGT come from the germline V gene. The CDR3 coding sequence is TGTGCCAGCAGTGAAATAGCGGGAGCCTACGAGCAGTACTTC. Its protein product is CASSEIAGAYEQYF.

The chain couples TRBV2 to TRBJ1-5; TRBD1 might be the D (5 bases). Germline-derived CDR1 and CDR2 are SNHLY and FYNNEI. This CDR3 comprises 16 residues. The V gene lost 6 bases and the J gene lost 6 bases, with 21 bases spanning the gap. The CDR3 region has the DNA TGTGCCAGCAGCAAAGAGGCAGGGTTGTTGGGTCAGCCCCAGCATTTT. Its protein is CASSKEAGLLGQPQHF.

The J gene is TRBJ2-5, the V gene TRBV30; 14 bases align to TRBD2. The CDR3 is 16 amino acids. Germline V CDR1 and CDR2: GTSNPN, SVGIG (reference sequence). Trimming took 4 bases from V and 2 from J; bases not matched to a gene: 6. In DNA form, the CDR3 reads TGTGCCTGGAACCCCGGGACTAGCGGGAGTCAAGAGACCCAGTACTTC. This translates into CAWNPGTSGSQETQYF.

The rearrangement links TRBV29-1 to TRBJ2-1; 9 positions agree with TRBD2. Germline values: CDR1 SQVTM, CDR2 ANQGSEA. The CDR3 runs to 14 residues. With 8 bases clipped from V and 3 bases from J, the junction kept 8 bases outside the gene matches. This chain's CDR3 is CSTTPSGDYNEQFF. For the CDR3, the DNA is TGCAGCACCACTCCTAGCGGGGACTACAATGAGCAGTTCTTC.

V is TRBV7-9 and J is TRBJ1-4; TRBD1 agrees at 12 bases. CDR1 SEHNR and CDR2 FQNEAQ come from the germline V gene (reference sequence). The CDR3 is 16 residues long. The V gene end was trimmed by 5 bases and the J gene end by 5 bases; junction bases not matched to a gene: 6. The CDR3 reads CASSPGQGAVNEKLFF. Written as DNA, the CDR3 is TGTGCCAGCAGCCCGGGACAGGGGGCCGTGAATGAAAAACTGTTTTTT.

This chain links TRBV5-5 with TRBJ1-5, with D maybe TRBD1 (6 bases). The CDR3 sequence is 17 residues long. CDR1 is SGHKS and CDR2 is YYEKEE in the germline V gene (reference sequence). Trimming took off 5 bases at V and 2 bases at J, with 20 bases between the two ends. CDR3 residues: CASSLGHGGGGNQPQHF. CDR3 bases: TGTGCCAGCAGTCTGGGACACGGCGGTGGAGGCAATCAGCCCCAGCATTTT.

The chain carries TRBV6-1 and TRBJ2-3; 7 bases are shared with TRBD1. This CDR3 has 13 amino acids. Trimming at V came to 2 bases and at J to 4 bases, leaving 0 bases not matched to a gene. Germline V gives CDR1 MNHNS, CDR2 SASEGT. CDR3 protein: CASSERGPDTQYF. The CDR3 DNA reads TGTGCCAGCAGTGAAAGGGGGCCAGATACGCAGTATTTT.

V gene TRBV6-4 combines with J gene TRBJ2-1; 9 positions agree with TRBD2. Germline trimming cut 0 bases from V and 8 bases from J; bases unmatched to any gene: 8. This CDR3 is built from 16 residues. From germline, CDR1 is MRHNA and CDR2 SNTAGT. The CDR3 DNA follows: TGTGCCAGCAGTGACTCGATTGCGGGAGGGCCCCATGAGCAGTTCTTC. Its translation: CASSDSIAGGPHEQFF.

The J gene is TRBJ2-1, the V gene TRBV5-1; maybe TRBD2 (5 bases). With 4 bases removed from V and 4 bases from J, the gap between germline ends came to 21 bases. The CDR3 sequence is 17 residues long. In germline, CDR1 is SGHRS, CDR2 YFSETQ. CDR3 region: CASSVSSSRVGYNEQFF. The CDR3 DNA follows: TGCGCCAGCAGCGTATCCTCTTCGAGGGTGGGGTACAATGAGCAGTTCTTC.

The chain joins TRBV2 to TRBJ1-2; a possible D gene is TRBD1 (6 bases). The CDR3 sequence is 12 residues long. The germline gives CDR1 SNHLY, CDR2 FYNNEI. V dropped 6 bases and J dropped 5 bases, with 10 bases sitting between them. CDR3 sequence (DNA): TGTGCCAGCAGATTAACAGGGTATGGCTACACCTTC. Encoded protein: CASRLTGYGYTF.

This rearrangement joins TRBV13 to TRBJ2-3; D may be TRBD2 (5 bases). V lost 0 bases and J 1 base, leaving 8 bases between the germline ends. The CDR3 runs 15 residues. Per germline, CDR1 PRHDT and CDR2 FYEKMQ (reference sequence). CDR3 nucleotide sequence: TGTGCCAGCAGCTTAGGGAGGGTGGGCACAGATACGCAGTATTTT. Translated, it gives CASSLGRVGTDTQYF.

The chain has TRBV11-3 and TRBJ2-3; 13 bases map to TRBD2. The germline CDR1 and CDR2 sequences are SGHNT and YENEEA. This CDR3 has 17 residues. The V segment lost 4 bases and the J segment 2 bases; nucleotides outside the gene matches: 6. Here the CDR3 DNA reads TGTGCCAGCAGCTCGGGACTAGCGGGGCCTCTCACAGATACGCAGTATTTT. It specifies CASSSGLAGPLTDTQYF.

V gene TRBV2 combines with J gene TRBJ2-2, with a tentative D call TRBD2 (5 bases). CDR1 SNHLY and CDR2 FYNNEI come from the germline V gene. The CDR3 contains 15 residues. Written as DNA, the CDR3 is TGTCTCAGCTCAATAGCGCGTCGTGTTGCCGGGGAGCTGTTTTTT. This sequence encodes CLSSIARRVAGELFF. Full variable domain (rest looked up from reference TRBV2 and TRBJ2-2): EPEVTQTPSHQVTQMGQEVILRCVPISNHLYFYWYRQILGQKVEFLVSFYNNEISEKSEIFDDQFSVERPDGSNFTLKIRSTKLEDSAMYFCLSSIARRVAGELFFGEGSRLTVL.

This chain joins TRBV5-4 and TRBJ1-1; 10 positions agree with TRBD1. The CDR3 consists of 16 residues. CDR1 is SGHNT, CDR2 YYREEE, per germline (reference sequence). J gave up 0 bases and V 6 bases, and 8 bases lay outside the gene matches. CDR3 nucleotide sequence: TGTGCCAGCACGACAGGGGGCGGTGGGGTGAACACTGAAGCTTTCTTT. Translated: CASTTGGGGVNTEAFF.

The CDR3 loop is CSVGGGLDNQPQHF. The CDR3 nucleotides read TGCAGCGTTGGGGGGGGACTAGACAATCAGCCCCAGCATTTT. This chain connects TRBV29-1 to TRBJ1-5; TRBD1 is a possible D gene (5 bases). CDR3 size: 14 residues. V dropped 4 bases and J dropped 3 bases, with 13 bases sitting between them. Germline-derived CDR1 and CDR2 are SQVTM and ANQGSEA.

V is TRBV4-2 and J is TRBJ1-4; D is undetermined. V lost 3 bases, J lost 5 bases, and 10 bases lay in between. Germline values: CDR1 LGHNA, CDR2 YNFKEQ. The CDR3 has 14 residues. The CDR3 nucleotides are TGTGCCAGCAGCCAGGAGGGTCTAAATGAAAAACTGTTTTTT. This codes for CASSQEGLNEKLFF.

The V gene is TRBV7-3, the J gene TRBJ2-7, with 11 bases identical to TRBD1. Trimming removed 1 base from V and 5 bases from J; junction bases left unmatched: 4. Looked up from germline, CDR1 is SGHTA and CDR2 is FQGTGA. The CDR3 loop spans 15 amino acids. This CDR3 reads CASSLSGQGAHEQYF. CDR3 DNA sequence: TGTGCCAGCAGCTTAAGCGGACAGGGGGCCCACGAGCAGTACTTC.

This chain connects TRBV19 to TRBJ1-5; the D is unclear. With 5 bases removed from V and 4 bases from J, the gap between germline ends came to 12 bases. The CDR3 spans 14 residues. Per germline, CDR1 LNHDA and CDR2 SQIVND (reference sequence). DNA of the CDR3: TGTGCCAGTAGTGTGTTCGACTTAAATCAGCCCCAGCATTTT. Translated: CASSVFDLNQPQHF. Looking up the rest from reference TRBV19 and TRBJ1-5 gives the full variable domain: DGGITQSPKYLFRKEGQNVTLSCEQNLNHDAMYWYRQDPGQGLRLIYYSQIVNDFQKGDIAEGYSVSREKKESFPLTVTSAQKNPTAFYLCASSVFDLNQPQHFGDGTRLSIL.

The chain combines TRBV9 with TRBJ1-4; 7 bases map to TRBD1. The trim removed 4 bases at V and 5 bases at J, leaving 5 bases unmatched. CDR3 length: 14 residues. The germline gives CDR1 SGDLS, CDR2 YYNGEE. CDR3 loop: CASSPRTGNEKLFF. The CDR3 region has the DNA TGTGCCAGCAGCCCACGGACAGGAAATGAAAAACTGTTTTTT.

CDR3 protein: CASGTSGLNTDTQYF. CDR3 nucleotides: TGCGCCAGCGGAACTAGCGGGCTGAACACAGATACGCAGTATTTT. The rearrangement uses TRBV5-1 and TRBJ2-3; 9 nucleotides agree with TRBD2. This CDR3 is 15 amino acids long. V lost 7 bases and J lost 2; bases outside the gene matches: 8. CDR1 and CDR2 (germline): SGHRS, YFSETQ.